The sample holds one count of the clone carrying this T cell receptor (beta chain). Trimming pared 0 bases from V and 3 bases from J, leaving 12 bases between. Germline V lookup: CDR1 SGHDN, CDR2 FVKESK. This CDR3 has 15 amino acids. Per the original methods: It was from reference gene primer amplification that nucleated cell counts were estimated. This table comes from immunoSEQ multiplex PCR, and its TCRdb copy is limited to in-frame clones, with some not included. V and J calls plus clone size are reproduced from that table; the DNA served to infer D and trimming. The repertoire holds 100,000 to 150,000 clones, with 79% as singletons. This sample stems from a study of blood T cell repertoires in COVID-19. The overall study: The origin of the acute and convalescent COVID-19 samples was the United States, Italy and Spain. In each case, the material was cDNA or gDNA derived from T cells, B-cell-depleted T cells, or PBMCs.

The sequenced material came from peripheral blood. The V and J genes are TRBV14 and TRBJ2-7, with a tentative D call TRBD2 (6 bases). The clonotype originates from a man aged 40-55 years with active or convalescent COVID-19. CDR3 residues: CASSQEVGGVYEQYF. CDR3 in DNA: TGTGCCAGCAGCCAAGAGGTGGGGGGAGTCTACGAGCAGTACTTC.